This entry lists 15 T cell receptor beta chains sequenced from one sample in a study of T cell responses to AZD1222 COVID-19 vaccine. Libraries were prepared by immunoSEQ multiplex PCR; TCRdb keeps only in-frame clonotypes and omits some of them. The data hold 95,000 to 100,000 clones, with roughly nine tenths observed a single time. The specimen was peripheral blood, collected 28 days after the second AZD1222 dose. Receptor source: an adult who received the AZD1222 COVID-19 vaccine.

The DNA for the CDR3 is TGTGCCAGCAGTCAGACAGTCGTCGGTGGCTACACCTTC. Translating it yields CASSQTVVGGYTF. V usage is TRBV28 and J usage is TRBJ1-2; D may be TRBD1 (5 bases). Germline V gene lookup returns CDR1 MDHEN and CDR2 SYDVKM. The CDR3 has 13 amino acids. V lost 5 bases and J lost 7, with 14 bases in between.

The chain links TRBV3-1 (or the pseudogene TRBV3-2) to TRBJ1-6, with 10 positions matching TRBD1. The CDR3 covers 15 residues. J gave up 5 bases and V 5 bases, and 3 bases lay outside the gene matches. Germline CDR1 LGHDT, CDR2 YNNKEL (reference sequence). The CDR3 is CASSSGQGNNSPLHF. As DNA, the CDR3 is TGTGCCAGCAGCTCGGGACAGGGGAATAATTCACCCCTCCACTTT.

The gene calls are TRBV5-8 and TRBJ2-5, with D perhaps TRBD2 (5 bases). The V end lost 2 bases, the J end lost 5 bases, and 10 bases lay between the germline ends. Germline CDR1 SGHTS, CDR2 YDEGEE. This CDR3 is 13 amino acids long. The CDR3 DNA reads as TGTGCCAGCAGCTTCCGGGGTGTGGAGACCCAGTACTTC. This sequence encodes CASSFRGVETQYF.

This chain joins TRBV19 and TRBJ2-2; 11 positions match TRBD2. V lost 2 bases to trimming and J lost 5 bases; unmatched junction nucleotides: 4. The CDR3 has 16 amino acids. CDR1 LNHDA and CDR2 SQIVND come from the germline V gene (reference sequence). CDR3 amino acids: CASSIITSGSTGELFF. The CDR3 DNA reads as TGTGCCAGTAGTATAATAACTAGCGGGAGTACCGGGGAGCTGTTTTTT.

V and J are TRBV30 and TRBJ2-3; TRBD2 matches at 10 bases. Germline V gene lookup returns CDR1 GTSNPN and CDR2 SVGIG (reference sequence). V was clipped by 0 bases and J by 4 bases; unmatched bases: 4. There are 15 residues in the CDR3. The CDR3 DNA follows: TGTGCCTGGAGTGTAGGAGCGGGAGGGTCAGATACGCAGTATTTT. Amino acid sequence: CAWSVGAGGSDTQYF.

The chain carries TRBV6-5 and TRBJ1-5; TRBD1 might be the D (6 bases). V was trimmed by 5 bases and J by 1 base, leaving 9 bases between them. From germline, CDR1 is MNHEY and CDR2 SVGAGI. The CDR3 runs 14 residues. The CDR3 sequence is CASSNRVSNQPQHF. CDR3 nucleotides: TGTGCCAGCAGTAACAGGGTGAGCAATCAGCCCCAGCATTTT.

The chain carries TRBV21-1 and TRBJ1-6; whether TRBD1, the table's D call, matches the DNA was not checked. TRBV21-1 is shown as a pseudogene. The CDR3 is 19 residues long. The CDR3 is CASRERTGRWSSYNSPLHF. Here the CDR3 DNA reads TGTGCCAGCAGAGAAAGGACAGGGAGGTGGAGCTCCTATAATTCACCCCTCCACTTT.

The rearrangement uses TRBV24-1 and TRBJ2-2, with TRBD1 matching 10 bases. The V gene end was trimmed by 9 bases and the J gene end by 5 bases; junction bases not matched to a gene: 5. The CDR3 runs 14 residues. CDR1 is KGHDR, CDR2 SFDVKD, per germline. CDR3 loop: CATGRTGGTGELFF. The CDR3 nucleotides read TGTGCCACCGGGCGGACAGGGGGAACCGGGGAGCTGTTTTTT.

The chain recombines TRBV3-1 (or the pseudogene TRBV3-2) with TRBJ1-1; TRBD1 is a possible D gene (5 bases). This CDR3 contains 12 residues. V was cut by 4 bases and J by 10 bases, with 13 bases left in between. Germline loops: CDR1 LGHDT, CDR2 YNNKEL (reference sequence). CDR3 protein: CASSRSEGSAFF. In DNA form, the CDR3 reads TGTGCCAGCAGCCGATCGGAGGGGTCAGCTTTCTTT.

The V gene is TRBV19, the J gene TRBJ1-2; the D is unclear. The V gene lost 3 bases and the J gene lost 8 bases, with 7 bases spanning the gap. The CDR3 covers 11 residues. Germline loops: CDR1 LNHDA, CDR2 SQIVND (reference sequence). The CDR3 spells CASSIAEGYTF. The CDR3 DNA is TGTGCCAGTAGTATCGCGGAGGGCTACACCTTC.

V and J are TRBV3-1 (or the pseudogene TRBV3-2) and TRBJ2-2; D is unclear. In germline, CDR1 is LGHDT, CDR2 YNNKEL (reference sequence). The CDR3 has 16 residues. The V end lost 4 bases, the J end lost 1 base, and 13 bases lay between the germline ends. For the CDR3, the DNA is TGTGCCAGCAGCCCCCGATGCGAGCGGAACACCGGGGAGCTGTTTTTT. It is translated as CASSPRCERNTGELFF.

The CDR3 nucleotides read TGTGCTAGTGGTTTGGTAAAAGCGGGCAACACTGAAGCTTTCTTT. Translating gives CASGLVKAGNTEAFF. J is TRBJ1-1 and V is TRBV12-5; D remains ambiguous. Trimming took off 0 bases at V and 2 bases at J, with 10 bases between the two ends. The CDR3 consists of 15 residues. Germline lookup yields CDR1 LGHNT and CDR2 FRNRAP. Complete variable domain (other parts from reference TRBV12-5 and TRBJ1-1): DARVTQTPRHKVTEMGQEVTMRCQPILGHNTVFWYRQTMMQGLELLAYFRNRAPLDDSGMPKDRFSAEMPDATLATLKIQPSEPRDSAVYFCASGLVKAGNTEAFFGQGTRLTVV.

As concerns this clone: One end of the junction does not line up with germline, which may come from a read error. V and J are TRBV30 and TRBJ1-3, with D hard to call. The CDR3 has 11 amino acids. Germline lookup yields CDR1 GTSNPN and CDR2 SVGIG (reference sequence). For the CDR3, the DNA is TGCGCCCTCCTCGGGGGAAACACCATATATTTT. Protein sequence: CALLGGNTIYF.

This clone has a single count. This rearrangement joins TRBV19 to TRBJ2-6, with TRBD1 as a possible D gene (6 bases). The CDR3 has 19 residues. V was shortened by 4 bases and J by 0 bases, with 19 bases between the two germline ends. Germline V gene lookup returns CDR1 LNHDA and CDR2 SQIVND (reference sequence). The CDR3 loop reads CASSTILRDTGSGANVLTF. In DNA form, the CDR3 reads TGTGCCAGTAGTACCATCCTCCGGGACACCGGCTCTGGGGCCAACGTCCTGACTTTC. The whole variable domain, remainder taken from reference TRBV19 and TRBJ2-6, is DGGITQSPKYLFRKEGQNVTLSCEQNLNHDAMYWYRQDPGQGLRLIYYSQIVNDFQKGDIAEGYSVSREKKESFPLTVTSAQKNPTAFYLCASSTILRDTGSGANVLTFGAGSRLTVL.

The V call is TRBV28, the J call TRBJ2-5, with 9 bases lining up with TRBD1. Looked up from germline, CDR1 is MDHEN and CDR2 is SYDVKM. V lost 2 bases to trimming and J lost 4 bases; unmatched junction nucleotides: 2. This CDR3 spans 14 amino acids. The CDR3 DNA reads as TGTGCCAGCAGTTTAGGGACAGGGCGAGAGACCCAGTACTTC. Its translation: CASSLGTGRETQYF.